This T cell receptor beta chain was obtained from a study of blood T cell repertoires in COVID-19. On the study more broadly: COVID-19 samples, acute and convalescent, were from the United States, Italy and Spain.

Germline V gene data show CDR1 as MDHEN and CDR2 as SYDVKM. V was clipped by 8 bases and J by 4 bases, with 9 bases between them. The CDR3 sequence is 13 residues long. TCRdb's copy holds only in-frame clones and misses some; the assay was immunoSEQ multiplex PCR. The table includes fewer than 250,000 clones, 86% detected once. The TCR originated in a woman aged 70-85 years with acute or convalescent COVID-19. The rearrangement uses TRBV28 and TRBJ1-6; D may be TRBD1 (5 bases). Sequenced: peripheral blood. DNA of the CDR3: TGTGCCAGCGGGGCCAGTTATAATTCACCCCTCCACTTT. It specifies CASGASYNSPLHF. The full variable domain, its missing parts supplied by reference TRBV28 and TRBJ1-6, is DVKVTQSSRYLVKRTGEKVFLECVQDMDHENMFWYRQDPGLGLRLIYFSYDVKMKEKGDIPEGYSVSREKKERFSLILESASTNQTSMYLCASGASYNSPLHFGNGTRLTVT.